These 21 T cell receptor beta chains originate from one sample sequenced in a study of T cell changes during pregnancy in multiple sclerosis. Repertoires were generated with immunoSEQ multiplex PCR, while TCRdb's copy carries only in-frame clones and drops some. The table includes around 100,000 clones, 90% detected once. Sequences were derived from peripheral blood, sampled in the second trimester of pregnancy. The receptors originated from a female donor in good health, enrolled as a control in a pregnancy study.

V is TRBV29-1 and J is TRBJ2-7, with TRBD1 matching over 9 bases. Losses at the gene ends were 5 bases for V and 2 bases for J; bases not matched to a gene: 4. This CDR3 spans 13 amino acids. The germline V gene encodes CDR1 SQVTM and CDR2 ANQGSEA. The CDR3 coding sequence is TGCAGCGTTTTGACAGGGGGGCCCTACGAGCAGTACTTC. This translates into CSVLTGGPYEQYF.

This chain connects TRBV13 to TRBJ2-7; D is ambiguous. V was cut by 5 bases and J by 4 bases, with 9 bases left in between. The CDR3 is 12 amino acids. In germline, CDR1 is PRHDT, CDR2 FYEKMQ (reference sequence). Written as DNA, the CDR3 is TGTGCCAGCAGCGGCCCACAGTACGAGCAGTACTTC. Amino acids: CASSGPQYEQYF.

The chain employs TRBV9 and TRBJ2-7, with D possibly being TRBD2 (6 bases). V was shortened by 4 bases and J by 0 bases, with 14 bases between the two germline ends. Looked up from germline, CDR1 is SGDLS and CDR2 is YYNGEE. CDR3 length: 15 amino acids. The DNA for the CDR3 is TGTGCCAGCAGCTCCCGCGCGGGGAGCTCCTACGAGCAGTACTTC. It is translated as CASSSRAGSSYEQYF.

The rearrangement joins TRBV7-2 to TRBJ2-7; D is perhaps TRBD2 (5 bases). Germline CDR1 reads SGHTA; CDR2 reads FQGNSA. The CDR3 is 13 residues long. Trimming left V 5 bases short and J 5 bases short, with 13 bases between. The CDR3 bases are TGTGCCAGCAGCCCCGGAGGTGGTAACGAGCAGTACTTC. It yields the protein CASSPGGGNEQYF. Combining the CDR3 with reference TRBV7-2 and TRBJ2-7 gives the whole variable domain GAGVSQSPSNKVTEKGKDVELRCDPISGHTALYWYRQSLGQGLEFLIYFQGNSAPDKSGLPSDRFSAERTGGSVSTLTIQRTQQEDSAVYLCASSPGGGNEQYFGPGTRLTVT.

The CDR3 loop is CASSVATSATPRETQYF. The CDR3 nucleotides are TGTGCCAGCAGCGTAGCTACTAGCGCGACACCCCGGGAGACCCAGTACTTC. This rearrangement joins TRBV9 to TRBJ2-5, with 7 bases identical to TRBD2. There are 17 residues in the CDR3. Germline V lookup: CDR1 SGDLS, CDR2 YYNGEE. Trimming at V came to 0 bases and at J to 5 bases, leaving 13 bases not matched to a gene.

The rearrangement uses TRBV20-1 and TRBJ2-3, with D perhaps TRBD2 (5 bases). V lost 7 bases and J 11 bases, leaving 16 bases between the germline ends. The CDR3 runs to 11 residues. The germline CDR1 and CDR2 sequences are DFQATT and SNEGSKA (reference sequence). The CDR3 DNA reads TGCAGTGTGATTATAATGGACTTGCAGTATTTT. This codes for CSVIIMDLQYF.

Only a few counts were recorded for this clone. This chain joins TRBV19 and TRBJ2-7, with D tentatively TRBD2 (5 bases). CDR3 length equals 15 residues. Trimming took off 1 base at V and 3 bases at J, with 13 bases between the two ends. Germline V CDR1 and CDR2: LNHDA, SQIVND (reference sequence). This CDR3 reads CASSIGLAALYEQYF. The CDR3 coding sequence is TGTGCCAGTAGTATAGGTCTAGCTGCCCTCTACGAGCAGTACTTC.

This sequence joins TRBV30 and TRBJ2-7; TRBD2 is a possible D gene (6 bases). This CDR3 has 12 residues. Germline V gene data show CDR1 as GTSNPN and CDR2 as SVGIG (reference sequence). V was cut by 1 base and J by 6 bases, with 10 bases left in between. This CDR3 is CAWSAGAREQYF. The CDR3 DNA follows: TGTGCCTGGAGTGCGGGAGCCCGCGAGCAGTACTTC.

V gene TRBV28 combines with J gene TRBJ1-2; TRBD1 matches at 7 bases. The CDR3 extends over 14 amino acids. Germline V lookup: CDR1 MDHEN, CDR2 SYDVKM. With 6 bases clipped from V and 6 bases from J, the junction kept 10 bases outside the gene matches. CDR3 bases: TGTGCCAGCAGCGAGACAGGGCTGGGAAATGGCTACACCTTC. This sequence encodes CASSETGLGNGYTF.

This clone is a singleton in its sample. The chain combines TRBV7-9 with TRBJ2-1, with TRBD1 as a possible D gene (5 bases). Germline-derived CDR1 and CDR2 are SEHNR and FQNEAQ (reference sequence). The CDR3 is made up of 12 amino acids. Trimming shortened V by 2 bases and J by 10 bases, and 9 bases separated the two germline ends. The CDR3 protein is CASSLPRQEQFF. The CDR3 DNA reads TGTGCCAGCAGCTTACCGCGACAGGAGCAGTTCTTC.

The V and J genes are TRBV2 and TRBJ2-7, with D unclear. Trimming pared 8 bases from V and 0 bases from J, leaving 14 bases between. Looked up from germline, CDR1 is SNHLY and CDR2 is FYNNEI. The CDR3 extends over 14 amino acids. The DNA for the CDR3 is TGTGCCAGCGGCCAAATTCCTCGCTCCTACGAGCAGTACTTC. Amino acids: CASGQIPRSYEQYF.

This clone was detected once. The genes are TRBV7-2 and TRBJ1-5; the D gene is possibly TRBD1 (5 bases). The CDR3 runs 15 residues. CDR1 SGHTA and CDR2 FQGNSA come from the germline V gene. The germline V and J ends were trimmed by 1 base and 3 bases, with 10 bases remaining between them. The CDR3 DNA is TGTGCCAGCAGCTTAGGGGGACTTTACAATCAGCCCCAGCATTTT. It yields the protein CASSLGGLYNQPQHF.

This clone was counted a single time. The CDR3 spells CASSEAGQGGTEAFF. The CDR3 DNA reads as TGTGCCAGCAGTGAAGCAGGACAGGGGGGCACTGAAGCTTTCTTT. The chain links TRBV6-1 to TRBJ1-1, with 10 bases matching TRBD1. The CDR3 totals 15 residues. The V gene end was trimmed by 0 bases and the J gene end by 4 bases; junction bases not matched to a gene: 2. The germline gives CDR1 MNHNS, CDR2 SASEGT.

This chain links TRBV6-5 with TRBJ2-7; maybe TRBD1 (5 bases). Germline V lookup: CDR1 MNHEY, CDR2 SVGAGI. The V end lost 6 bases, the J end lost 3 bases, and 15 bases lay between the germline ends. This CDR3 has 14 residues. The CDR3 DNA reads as TGTGCCAGCAGCCCGGACATGACTTTCTACGAGCAGTACTTC. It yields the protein CASSPDMTFYEQYF.

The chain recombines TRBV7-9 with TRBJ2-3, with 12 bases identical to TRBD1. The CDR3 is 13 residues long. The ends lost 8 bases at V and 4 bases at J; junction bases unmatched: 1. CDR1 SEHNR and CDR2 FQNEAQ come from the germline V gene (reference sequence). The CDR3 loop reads CASRDRGPDTQYF. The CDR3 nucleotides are TGTGCCAGCCGGGACAGGGGGCCAGATACGCAGTATTTT.

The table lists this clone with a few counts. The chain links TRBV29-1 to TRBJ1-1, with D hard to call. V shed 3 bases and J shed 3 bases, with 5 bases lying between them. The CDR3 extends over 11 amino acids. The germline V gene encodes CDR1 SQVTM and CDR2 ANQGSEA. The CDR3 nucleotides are TGCAGCGTTGACACATACACTGAAGCTTTCTTT. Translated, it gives CSVDTYTEAFF.

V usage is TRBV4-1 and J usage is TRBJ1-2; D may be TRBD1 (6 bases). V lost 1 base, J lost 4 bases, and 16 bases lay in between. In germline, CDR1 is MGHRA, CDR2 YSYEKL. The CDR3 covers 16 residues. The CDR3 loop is CASSQGDRPHAYGYTF. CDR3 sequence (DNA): TGCGCCAGCAGCCAAGGTGACAGGCCGCATGCCTATGGCTACACCTTC.

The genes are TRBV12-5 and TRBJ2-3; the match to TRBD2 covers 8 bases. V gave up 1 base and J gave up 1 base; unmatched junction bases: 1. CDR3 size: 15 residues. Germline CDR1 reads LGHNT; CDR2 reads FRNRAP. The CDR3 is CASGLGRGGTDTQYF. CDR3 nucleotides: TGTGCTAGTGGTTTGGGGCGGGGGGGCACAGATACGCAGTATTTT.

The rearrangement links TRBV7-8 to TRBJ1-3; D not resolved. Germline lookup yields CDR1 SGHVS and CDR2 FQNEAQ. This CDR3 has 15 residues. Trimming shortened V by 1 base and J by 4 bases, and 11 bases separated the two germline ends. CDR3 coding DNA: TGTGCCAGCAGCTTAGTGGTGGCCCCAGGAAACACCATATATTTT. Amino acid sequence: CASSLVVAPGNTIYF.

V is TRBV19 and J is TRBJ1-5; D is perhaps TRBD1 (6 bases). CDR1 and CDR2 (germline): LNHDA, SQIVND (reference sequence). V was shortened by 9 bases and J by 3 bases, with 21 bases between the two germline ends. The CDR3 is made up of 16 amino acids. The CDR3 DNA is TGTGCCAGCAAGGGGGGGGCAGGGGCGTTCAATCAGCCCCAGCATTTT. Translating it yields CASKGGAGAFNQPQHF.

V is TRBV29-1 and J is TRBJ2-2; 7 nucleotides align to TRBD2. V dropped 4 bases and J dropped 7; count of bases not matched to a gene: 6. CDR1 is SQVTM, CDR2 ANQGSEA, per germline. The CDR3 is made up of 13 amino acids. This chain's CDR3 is CSVGGRAGGELFF. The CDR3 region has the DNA TGCAGCGTTGGGGGGAGGGCCGGCGGGGAGCTGTTTTTT.